This T cell receptor beta chain is drawn from a study of regulatory T cells in long-lasting Graves disease. About this clonotype itself: A junction end diverges from the germline sequence, so it may reflect a read error.

Time point noted: newly diagnosed GD, antithyroid drugs for less than 3 months. The authors made the TCR library using RNA they extracted from PBMCs. Criteria from the American Thyroid Association guidelines were applied to diagnose Graves' disease. CDR3 regions were amplified by Arm-PCR using iRepertoire HTBI primers to build TCR beta libraries. MiXCR, applied by TCRdb to the multiplex PCR reads, yields one record per CDR3 protein. The repertoire includes under 800,000 distinct CDR3 sequences, about 16% of them detected once, and 15% to 20% sits in the top ten. The data also belong to a second study, concerning T cells in Graves' hyperthyroidism and ophthalmopathy. From that paper: A first-round RT-PCR of the TCR CDR3 used the HTBI primer set. Ophthalmopathy was identified by the model a median approximately six months ahead of onset.

The source of this sequence is a woman in her 30s with Graves disease. This material consisted of peripheral blood mononuclear cells (PBMCs), taken at new diagnosis, from a patient treated with antithyroid drugs.

In DNA form, the CDR3 reads TGTGCCAGCAGTCCCCGACTAGCGGGAGGGGGGTTGGCCAAAACCATTCAGTACTTC. It codes for CASSPRLAGGGLAKTIQYF. The chain links TRBV28 to TRBJ2-4, with TRBD2 matching 14 bases. The CDR3 runs to 19 residues. Germline V gives CDR1 MDHEN, CDR2 SYDVKM.